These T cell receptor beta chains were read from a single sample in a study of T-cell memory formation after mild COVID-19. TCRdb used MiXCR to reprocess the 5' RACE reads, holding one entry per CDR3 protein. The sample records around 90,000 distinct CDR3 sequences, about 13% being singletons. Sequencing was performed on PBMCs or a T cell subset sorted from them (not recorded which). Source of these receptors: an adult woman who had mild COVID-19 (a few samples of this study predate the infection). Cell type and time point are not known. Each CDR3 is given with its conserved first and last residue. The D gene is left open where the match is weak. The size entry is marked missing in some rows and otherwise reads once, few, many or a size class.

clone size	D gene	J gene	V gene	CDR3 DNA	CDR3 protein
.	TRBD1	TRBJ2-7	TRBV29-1	TGCAGCGTTGTTGCCGGGACAGGCTCATACGAGCAGTACTTC	CSVVAGTGSYEQYF
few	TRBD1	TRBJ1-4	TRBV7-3	TGTGCCAGCAGCCCTAGGGGGCCGGAGGCTAATGAAAAACTGTTTTTT	CASSPRGPEANEKLFF
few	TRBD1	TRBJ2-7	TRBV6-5	TGTGCCAGCAGGACAGGGGGCCCCAACGAGCAGTACTTC	CASRTGGPNEQYF
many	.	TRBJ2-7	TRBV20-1	TGCAGTGCACGCCCCAGGGGAAGCTCCTACGAGCAGTACTTC	CSARPRGSSYEQYF
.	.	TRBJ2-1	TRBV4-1	TGCGCCAGCAGCCAAGTTCCCGGGGGCTACAATGAGCAGTTCTTC	CASSQVPGGYNEQFF
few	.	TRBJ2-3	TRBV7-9	TGTGCCAGCAGCTTAGGCCTAGATACGCAGTATTTT	CASSLGLDTQYF
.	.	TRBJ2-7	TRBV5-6	TGTGCCAGCAGTTGGGGGATAGCCTACGAGCAGTACTTC	CASSWGIAYEQYF
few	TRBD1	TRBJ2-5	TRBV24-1	TGTGCCACCAGTGGAACAGGGGGCTGGGAGACCCAGTACTTC	CATSGTGGWETQYF
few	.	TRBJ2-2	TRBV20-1	TGCAGTGCTAGAGCCCAAGACATGAACACCGGGGAGCTGTTTTTT	CSARAQDMNTGELFF
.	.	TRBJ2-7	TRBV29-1	TGCAGCGTGAGGGGGATAAGCTACGAGCAGTACTTC	CSVRGISYEQYF
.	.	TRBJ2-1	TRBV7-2	TGTGCCAGCAGCTTAGATCTGGGACTCTACAATGAGCAGTTCTTC	CASSLDLGLYNEQFF
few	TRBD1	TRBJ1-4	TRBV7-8	TGTGCCAGCAGCCCCGACAGGGGACGGGATGAAAAACTGTTTTTT	CASSPDRGRDEKLFF
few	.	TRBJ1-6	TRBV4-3	TGCGCCAGCAGCCAAGATGCGGGGGATTCACCCCTCCACTTT	CASSQDAGDSPLHF
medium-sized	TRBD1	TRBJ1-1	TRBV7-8	TGTGCCAGCAGCCGAGGACAGGGGAACACTGAAGCTTTCTTT	CASSRGQGNTEAFF
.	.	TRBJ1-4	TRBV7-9	TGTGCCAGCTCCCCCCGAGAGACCTATGAAAAACTGTTTTTT	CASSPRETYEKLFF
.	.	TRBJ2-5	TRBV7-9	TGTGCCAGCAGCTGGAACTACCAAGAGACCCAGTACTTC	CASSWNYQETQYF
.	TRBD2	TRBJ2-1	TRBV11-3	TGTGCCAGCAGCTCCCCTCTAGCGGGGGGGGAGCAGTTCTTC	CASSSPLAGGEQFF
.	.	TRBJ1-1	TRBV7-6	TGTGCCAGCAGCGCTAATGGCGGGACCTCCTTGAACACTGAAGCTTTCTTT	CASSANGGTSLNTEAFF
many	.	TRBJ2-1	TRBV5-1	TGCGCCAGCAGCTTAGTCCAGCGGGTCTCCTACAATGAGCAGTTCTTC	CASSLVQRVSYNEQFF
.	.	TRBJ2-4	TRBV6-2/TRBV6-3	TGTGCCAGCAGTCCCCCGGACACGCTAGCCAAAAACATTCAGTACTTC	CASSPPDTLAKNIQYF
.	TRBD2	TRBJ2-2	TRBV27	TGTGCCAGCAGTTTAATCCCCGGACTAGAAAACACCGGGGAGCTGTTTTTT	CASSLIPGLENTGELFF
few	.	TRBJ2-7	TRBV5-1	TGCGCCAGCAGCTCGGACAGGGCAGCGGGGGGATACGAGCAGTACTTC	CASSSDRAAGGYEQYF
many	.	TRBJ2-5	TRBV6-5	TGTGCCAGCAGTTACTCGGGGGGAGTGAGAGAGACCCAGTACTTC	CASSYSGGVRETQYF
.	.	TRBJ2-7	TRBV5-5	TGTGCCAGCAGCTCCGAGGGGGGGCCGTACGAGCAGTACTTC	CASSSEGGPYEQYF
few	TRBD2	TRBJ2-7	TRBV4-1	TGCGCCAGCAGCCAGGAAGCAGGACTAGCGTACTCCTACGAGCAGTACTTC	CASSQEAGLAYSYEQYF
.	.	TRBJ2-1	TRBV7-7	TGTGCTAGCAGCTTAGTGTTGGATCTAGCGTTATACAATGAGCAGTTCTTC	CASSLVLDLALYNEQFF
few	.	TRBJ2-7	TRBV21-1	TGTGCCAGCAGCAAAGGGCAGGGTCTAAGCTCCTACGAGCAGTACTTC	CASSKGQGLSSYEQYF
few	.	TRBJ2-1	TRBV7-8	TGTGCCAGCAGCGCCGGACTTCGGGATGAGCAGTTCTTC	CASSAGLRDEQFF
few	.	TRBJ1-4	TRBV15	TGTGCCACCAGCAGTCCCGACCGGGCCGAGTATGAAAAACTGTTTTTT	CATSSPDRAEYEKLFF
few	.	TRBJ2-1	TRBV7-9	TGTGCCAGCAGCGAAGGGGACATCTACAATGAGCAGTTCTTC	CASSEGDIYNEQFF
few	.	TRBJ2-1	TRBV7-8	TGTGCCAGCAGCGGGGGCGGAGGGAGGCTTGAGCAGTTCTTC	CASSGGGGRLEQFF
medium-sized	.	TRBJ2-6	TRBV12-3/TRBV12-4	TGTGCCAGCAACCCCGACCACTCTGGGGCCAACGTCCTGACTTTC	CASNPDHSGANVLTF
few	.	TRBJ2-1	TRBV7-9	TGTGCCAGCAGCCAAGGGGCAGGATTGAGTGAGCAGTTCTTC	CASSQGAGLSEQFF